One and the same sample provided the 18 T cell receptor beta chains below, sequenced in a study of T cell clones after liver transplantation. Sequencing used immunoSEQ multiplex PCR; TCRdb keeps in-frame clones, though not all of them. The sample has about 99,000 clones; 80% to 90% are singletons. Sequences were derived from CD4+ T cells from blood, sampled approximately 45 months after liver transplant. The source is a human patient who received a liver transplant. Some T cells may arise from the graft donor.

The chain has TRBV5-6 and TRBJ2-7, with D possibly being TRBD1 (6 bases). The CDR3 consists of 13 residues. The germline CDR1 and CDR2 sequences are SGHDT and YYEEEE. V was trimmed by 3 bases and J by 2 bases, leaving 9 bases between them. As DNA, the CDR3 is TGTGCCAGCAGCTGGGACACTACCTACGAGCAGTACTTC. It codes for CASSWDTTYEQYF.

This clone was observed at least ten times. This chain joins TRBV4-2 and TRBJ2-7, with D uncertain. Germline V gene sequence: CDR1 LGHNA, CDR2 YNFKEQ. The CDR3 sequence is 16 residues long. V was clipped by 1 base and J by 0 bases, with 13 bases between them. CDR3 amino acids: CASSQGAVATSYEQYF. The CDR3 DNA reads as TGTGCCAGCAGCCAAGGAGCCGTTGCCACCTCCTACGAGCAGTACTTC.

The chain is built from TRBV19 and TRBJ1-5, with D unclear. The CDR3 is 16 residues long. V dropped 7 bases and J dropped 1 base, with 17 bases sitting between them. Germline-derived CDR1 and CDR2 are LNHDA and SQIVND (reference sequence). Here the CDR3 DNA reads TGTGCCAGTAATCGGGATGGAGCCAGGAGCAATCAGCCCCAGCATTTT. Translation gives CASNRDGARSNQPQHF.

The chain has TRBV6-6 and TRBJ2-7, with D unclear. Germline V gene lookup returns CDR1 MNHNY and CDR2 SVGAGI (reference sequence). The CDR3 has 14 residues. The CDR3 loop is CAATTDLPSYEQYF. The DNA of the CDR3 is TGTGCAGCTACTACAGATCTGCCTTCCTACGAGCAGTACTTC.

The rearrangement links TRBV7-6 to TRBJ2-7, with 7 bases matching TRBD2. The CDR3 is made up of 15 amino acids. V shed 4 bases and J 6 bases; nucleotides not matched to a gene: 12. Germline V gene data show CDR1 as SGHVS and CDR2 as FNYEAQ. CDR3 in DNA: TGTGCCAGCAGCTCTTTAGCGGGTGGAGGAGGCGAGCAGTACTTC. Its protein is CASSSLAGGGGEQYF.

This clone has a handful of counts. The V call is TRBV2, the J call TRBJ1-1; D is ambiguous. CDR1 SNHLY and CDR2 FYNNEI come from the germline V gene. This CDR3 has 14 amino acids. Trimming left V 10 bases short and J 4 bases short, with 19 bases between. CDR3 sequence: CATTEEGWSTEAFF. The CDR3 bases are TGTGCCACTACCGAGGAGGGATGGAGCACTGAAGCTTTCTTT.

The DNA of the CDR3 is TGTGCCAGTAGTGTCGTCAGCTCTGGAAACACCATATATTTT. Protein sequence: CASSVVSSGNTIYF. This sequence joins TRBV19 and TRBJ1-3; D gene unclear. Looked up from germline, CDR1 is LNHDA and CDR2 is SQIVND (reference sequence). V lost 5 bases and J lost 0, with 8 bases in between. The CDR3 is made up of 14 amino acids.

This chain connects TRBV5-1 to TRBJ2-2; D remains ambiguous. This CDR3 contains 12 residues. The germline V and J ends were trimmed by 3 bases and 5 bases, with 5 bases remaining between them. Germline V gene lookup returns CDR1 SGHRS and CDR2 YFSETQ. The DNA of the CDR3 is TGCGCCAGCAGCTCCTTAACCGGGGAGCTGTTTTTT. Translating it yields CASSSLTGELFF.

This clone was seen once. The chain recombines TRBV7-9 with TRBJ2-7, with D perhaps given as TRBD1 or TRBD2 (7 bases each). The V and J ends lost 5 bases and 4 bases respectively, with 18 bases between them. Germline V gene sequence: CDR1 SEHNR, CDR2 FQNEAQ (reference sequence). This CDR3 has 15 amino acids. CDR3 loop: CASSLRGGGQYEQYF. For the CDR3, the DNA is TGTGCCAGCAGCCTCCGGGGAGGGGGACAGTACGAGCAGTACTTC.

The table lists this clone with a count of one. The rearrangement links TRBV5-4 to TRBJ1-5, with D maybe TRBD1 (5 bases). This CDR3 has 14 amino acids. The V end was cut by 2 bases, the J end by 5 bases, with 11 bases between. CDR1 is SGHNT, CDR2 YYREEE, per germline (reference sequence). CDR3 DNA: TGTGCCAGCAGCTTTGGGGGGAATGATCAGCCCCAGCATTTT. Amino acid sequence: CASSFGGNDQPQHF.

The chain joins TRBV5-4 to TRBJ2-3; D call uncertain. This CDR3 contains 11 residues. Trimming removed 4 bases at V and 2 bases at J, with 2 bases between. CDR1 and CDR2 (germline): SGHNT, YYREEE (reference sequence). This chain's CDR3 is CASSTTDTQYF. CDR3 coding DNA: TGTGCCAGCAGCACCACAGATACGCAGTATTTT.

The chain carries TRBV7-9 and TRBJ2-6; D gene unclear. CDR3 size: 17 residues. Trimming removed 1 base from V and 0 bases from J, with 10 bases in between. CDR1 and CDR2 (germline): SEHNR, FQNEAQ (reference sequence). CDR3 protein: CASSLDIGFSGANVLTF. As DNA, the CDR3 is TGTGCCAGCAGCTTAGATATAGGTTTCTCTGGGGCCAACGTCCTGACTTTC.

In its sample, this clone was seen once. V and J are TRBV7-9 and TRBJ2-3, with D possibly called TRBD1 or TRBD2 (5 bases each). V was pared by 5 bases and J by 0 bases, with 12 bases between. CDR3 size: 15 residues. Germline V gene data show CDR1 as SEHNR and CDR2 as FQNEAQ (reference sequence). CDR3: CASSTFGASTDTQYF. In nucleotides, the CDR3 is TGTGCCAGCAGCACGTTCGGGGCTAGCACAGATACGCAGTATTTT.

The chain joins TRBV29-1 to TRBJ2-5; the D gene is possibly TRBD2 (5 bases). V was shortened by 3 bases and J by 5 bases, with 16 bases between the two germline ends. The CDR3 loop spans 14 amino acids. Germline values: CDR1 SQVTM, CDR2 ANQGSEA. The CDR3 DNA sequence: TGCAGCGTTGACGGAGGCTCGGGGTTGGAGACCCAGTACTTC. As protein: CSVDGGSGLETQYF.

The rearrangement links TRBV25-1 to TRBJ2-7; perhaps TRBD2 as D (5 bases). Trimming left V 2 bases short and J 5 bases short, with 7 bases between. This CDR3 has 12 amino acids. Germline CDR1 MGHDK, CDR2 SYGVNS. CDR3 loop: CASSENSDEQYF. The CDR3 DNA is TGTGCCAGCAGTGAAAATAGCGACGAGCAGTACTTC.

The CDR3 region has the DNA TGTGCCAGCAGTCCAGACCTGGGAAGGGGGACCCAGTACTTC. Its translation is CASSPDLGRGTQYF. The gene calls are TRBV28 and TRBJ2-5, with a possible D match to TRBD1 (5 bases). The CDR3 consists of 14 residues. Germline V gene lookup returns CDR1 MDHEN and CDR2 SYDVKM. V shed 5 bases and J shed 7 bases, with 17 bases lying between them.

In DNA form, the CDR3 reads TGTGCCAGCAAAAGGCCCAGCTCCTACGAGCAGTACTTC. It specifies CASKRPSSYEQYF. The chain recombines TRBV6-6 with TRBJ2-5; D remains ambiguous. The J call may be mistaken, given a closer DNA end match to TRBJ2-7. CDR1 is MNHNY, CDR2 SVGAGI, per germline (reference sequence). The CDR3 consists of 13 residues.

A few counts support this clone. DNA of the CDR3: TGTGCCAGCAGTTTATCGAGGAACACTGAAGCTTTCTTT. Protein product: CASSLSRNTEAFF. V and J are TRBV13 and TRBJ1-1; D ambiguous. V shed 6 bases and J shed 1 base, with 9 bases lying between them. Germline V lookup: CDR1 PRHDT, CDR2 FYEKMQ (reference sequence). The CDR3 has 13 amino acids. The full variable domain, completed using reference TRBV13 and TRBJ1-1, is AAGVIQSPRHLIKEKRETATLKCYPIPRHDTVYWYQQGPGQDPQFLISFYEKMQSDKGSIPDRFSAQQFSDYHSELNMSSLELGDSALYFCASSLSRNTEAFFGQGTRLTVV.